This T cell receptor beta chain was found in a study of blood T cell repertoires in COVID-19. Study in general: Samples taken during acute and convalescent COVID-19 were collected in the United States, Italy and Spain. The analysed material was cDNA or gDNA that came from T cells, B-cell-depleted T cells, or PBMCs.

The junction had 8 bases not matched to a gene; V was cut back by 0 bases and J by 3 bases. The length of the CDR3 is 17 residues. CDR1 is KGHDR and CDR2 is SFDVKD in the germline V gene. Repertoires were generated with immunoSEQ multiplex PCR, while TCRdb's copy carries only in-frame clones and drops some. Seen here are approximately 100,000 clones, roughly four fifths observed once, and the top ten hold about 5%. This chain connects TRBV24-1 to TRBJ2-3; 7 positions match TRBD2. The clonotype comes from a man aged 55 to 70 with acute or convalescent COVID-19. Material for sequencing was peripheral blood. The DNA of the CDR3 is TGTGCCACCAGTGATTTGCAGGTCGGCGGGAGTACAGATACGCAGTATTTT. Protein: CATSDLQVGGSTDTQYF.